This paragraph covers one T cell receptor (beta chain) sequence. The junction departs from the called germline gene at one end, perhaps through a read error. There were TCR beta CDR3 regions amplified from RNA transcripts. With the HTBI primer set, the TCR CDR3 went through a first round of RT-PCR. TCRdb ran MiXCR on the multiplex PCR reads and lists one entry per CDR3 protein. The sample lists about 350,000 distinct CDR3 sequences; 12% to 15% were seen once. The CDR3 contains 13 residues. Germline assignment: CDR1 MNHEY and CDR2 SMNVEV (reference sequence). The sample originates from a study of T cells in Graves' hyperthyroidism and ophthalmopathy.

This TCR came from a woman aged 55-70 years with Graves' ophthalmopathy. Material: blood. The chain has TRBV27 and TRBJ1-5; a possible D gene is TRBD1 (6 bases). The CDR3: CASSLGGGQPPHF. CDR3 DNA sequence: TGTGCCAGCAGTTTAGGAGGGGGTCAGCCCCCGCATTTT.